These 18 T cell receptor beta chains share one sample of origin, sequenced in a study of shared clonotypes between healthy human individuals. The repertoire was sequenced with immunoSEQ multiplex PCR; TCRdb's copy has only in-frame clones and lacks some. The sample lists about a million clones; about 72% were seen once. Sequences were obtained from memory CD4+ T cells from PBMCs. Sample subset: CD45RA-negative fraction. The source of these receptors is a man between 18 and 35 years old in good health. Some clones in this sample may be carry-over from other donors' samples.

The V call is TRBV7-9, the J call TRBJ1-3; a weak D match, TRBD1 (6 bases). CDR3 length: 14 amino acids. The V and J ends lost 6 bases and 4 bases respectively, with 13 bases between them. Germline V lookup: CDR1 SEHNR, CDR2 FQNEAQ (reference sequence). CDR3 nucleotide sequence: TGTGCCAGCAGACCTACAGGGCTGGGAAACACCATATATTTT. This sequence encodes CASRPTGLGNTIYF.

As for this clone: This same CDR3 is encoded by further DNA sequences in the sample. The chain carries TRBV6-5 and TRBJ1-5, with D possibly matching TRBD1 (5 bases). The CDR3 spans 12 residues. The germline CDR1 and CDR2 sequences are MNHEY and SVGAGI. With 6 bases removed from V and 5 bases from J, the gap between germline ends came to 8 bases. This CDR3 reads CASRSGDQPQHF. The DNA of the CDR3 is TGTGCCAGCAGGTCGGGGGATCAGCCCCAGCATTTT.

The chain has TRBV7-3 and TRBJ1-2; possible D gene TRBD1, 5 bases. From germline, CDR1 is SGHTA and CDR2 FQGTGA. The V gene lost 2 bases and the J gene lost 4 bases, with 14 bases spanning the gap. This CDR3 region has 15 residues. The CDR3 loop reads CASSLAPGEGYGYTF. Written as DNA, the CDR3 is TGTGCCAGCAGCTTAGCTCCGGGGGAAGGCTATGGCTACACCTTC.

This clone was counted a single time. The V gene is TRBV7-9, the J gene TRBJ1-2; D uncertain. The CDR3 is 15 residues long. Per the germline V gene, CDR1 is SEHNR and CDR2 is FQNEAQ (reference sequence). V was trimmed by 5 bases and J by 7 bases, leaving 20 bases between them. In nucleotides, the CDR3 is TGTGCCAGCAGCCACGGGAGACCTTCAGGCGGTGGCTACACCTTC. Translated, it gives CASSHGRPSGGGYTF.

This clone was detected only a few times. J is TRBJ1-5 and V is TRBV7-2, with D tentatively TRBD1 (5 bases). Deletions cut 4 bases from V and 3 bases from J, with 13 bases between. CDR1 and CDR2 (germline): SGHTA, FQGNSA. The CDR3 consists of 15 residues. The CDR3 protein is CASSWGDGYNQPQHF. The CDR3 coding sequence is TGTGCCAGCAGCTGGGGGGATGGATACAATCAGCCCCAGCATTTT. Looking up the rest from reference TRBV7-2 and TRBJ1-5 gives the full variable domain: GAGVSQSPSNKVTEKGKDVELRCDPISGHTALYWYRQSLGQGLEFLIYFQGNSAPDKSGLPSDRFSAERTGGSVSTLTIQRTQQEDSAVYLCASSWGDGYNQPQHFGDGTRLSIL.

The chain combines TRBV9 with TRBJ2-3, with 11 positions matching TRBD2. CDR1 is SGDLS, CDR2 YYNGEE, per germline. V lost 0 bases to trimming and J lost 6 bases; unmatched junction nucleotides: 6. The CDR3 has 16 residues. The CDR3 DNA follows: TGTGCCAGCAGCGTAGTGACTAGCGGGGACCGGGATACGCAGTATTTT. It is translated as CASSVVTSGDRDTQYF. Based on the CDR3 plus reference TRBV9 and TRBJ2-3, the full variable domain is DSGVTQTPKHLITATGQRVTLRCSPRSGDLSVYWYQQSLDQGLQFLIQYYNGEERAKGNILERFSAQQFPDLHSELNLSSLELGDSALYFCASSVVTSGDRDTQYFGPGTRLTVL.

The J gene is TRBJ2-7, the V gene TRBV6-1; D gene ambiguous. The CDR3 has 12 residues. Trimming shortened V by 6 bases and J by 7 bases, and 13 bases separated the two germline ends. The V gene's germline CDR1 is MNHNS and CDR2 SASEGT. CDR3 region: CASSATRAEQYF. CDR3 in DNA: TGTGCCAGCAGCGCAACCCGGGCTGAGCAGTACTTC.

The V gene is TRBV5-1, the J gene TRBJ1-2, with a tentative D call TRBD1 (6 bases). This CDR3 is 16 amino acids long. V lost 3 bases and J lost 4, with 19 bases in between. Germline V gene sequence: CDR1 SGHRS, CDR2 YFSETQ. The CDR3 protein is CASSSTPTDSGYGYTF. DNA of the CDR3: TGCGCCAGCAGCTCAACACCAACGGACAGCGGCTATGGCTACACCTTC. Using reference TRBV5-1 and TRBJ1-2 for the parts outside the CDR3, the full variable domain is KAGVTQTPRYLIKTRGQQVTLSCSPISGHRSVSWYQQTPGQGLQFLFEYFSETQRNKGNFPGRFSGRQFSNSRSEMNVSTLELGDSALYLCASSSTPTDSGYGYTFGSGTRLTVV.

The chain recombines TRBV29-1 with TRBJ2-6; D is ambiguous. Germline V CDR1 and CDR2: SQVTM, ANQGSEA. With 5 bases removed from V and 5 bases from J, the gap between germline ends came to 22 bases. The CDR3 loop spans 17 amino acids. CDR3 sequence reads: CSVFWGSIQSRANVLTF. CDR3 in DNA: TGCAGCGTTTTCTGGGGTAGCATACAAAGTCGGGCCAACGTCCTGACTTTC.

The V gene is TRBV10-1, the J gene TRBJ1-2, with 7 bases identical to TRBD1. Trimming at V came to 8 bases and at J to 2 bases, leaving 5 bases not matched to a gene. The CDR3 length is 13 residues. Germline values: CDR1 WNHNN, CDR2 SYGVQD (reference sequence). CDR3 sequence: CASSPGGNYGYTF. CDR3 coding DNA: TGCGCCAGCTCCCCAGGGGGGAACTATGGCTACACCTTC.

Turning to this clone: With a much larger clone just one base away, this may be a read error. This chain connects TRBV6-7 to TRBJ1-4; D may be TRBD1 (5 bases). TRBV6-7 is an ORF, with its function uncertain. The CDR3 consists of 15 residues. V lost 2 bases and J lost 3, with 10 bases in between. The CDR3 here is CASSYGGTANEKLFF. The CDR3 coding sequence is TGTGCCAGCAGTTACGGGGGGACTGCTAATGAAAAACTGTTTTTT.

The CDR3: CASSLAGAGGLGETQYF. The DNA of the CDR3 is TGTGCCAGCAGCTTAGCAGGGGCGGGAGGGCTTGGAGAGACCCAGTACTTC. The V and J genes are TRBV7-6 and TRBJ2-5, with 9 bases fitting TRBD2. Germline CDR1 reads SGHVS; CDR2 reads FNYEAQ. The CDR3 extends over 17 amino acids. V lost 0 bases to trimming and J lost 4 bases; unmatched junction nucleotides: 9.

The V gene is TRBV28, the J gene TRBJ1-1, with D possibly being TRBD1 (5 bases). Germline CDR1 and CDR2: MDHEN and SYDVKM. This CDR3 has 16 residues. Trimming left V 3 bases short and J 2 bases short, with 16 bases between. The CDR3 DNA reads as TGTGCCAGCAGTTTTCATGGGGCCGGGGCCAACACTGAAGCTTTCTTT. Translation: CASSFHGAGANTEAFF. The complete variable domain, with remaining parts taken from reference TRBV28 and TRBJ1-1, reads DVKVTQSSRYLVKRTGEKVFLECVQDMDHENMFWYRQDPGLGLRLIYFSYDVKMKEKGDIPEGYSVSREKKERFSLILESASTNQTSMYLCASSFHGAGANTEAFFGQGTRLTVV.

The chain uses TRBV20-1 and TRBJ2-1; D unresolved. Germline V lookup: CDR1 DFQATT, CDR2 SNEGSKA (reference sequence). Trimming took off 5 bases at V and 7 bases at J, with 9 bases between the two ends. This CDR3 has 11 amino acids. The CDR3: CSAPRPNEQFF. CDR3 DNA sequence: TGCAGTGCTCCGCGGCCTAATGAGCAGTTCTTC.

The genes are TRBV10-1 and TRBJ2-3; perhaps TRBD1 as D (6 bases). The germline V and J ends were trimmed by 0 bases and 3 bases, with 16 bases remaining between them. Germline V CDR1 and CDR2: WNHNN, SYGVQD (reference sequence). This CDR3 region has 17 residues. DNA for the CDR3: TGCGCCAGCAGTGAGTCGAGGTTAGGGGGTGTTACAGATACGCAGTATTTT. As protein: CASSESRLGGVTDTQYF.

Only one count was recorded for this clone. The chain employs TRBV10-3 and TRBJ2-3; 9 positions agree with TRBD1. V was clipped by 7 bases and J by 3 bases; unmatched bases: 8. CDR3 length: 15 amino acids. Per the germline V gene, CDR1 is ENHRY and CDR2 is SYGVKD. The CDR3 reads CAIMGETGGTDTQYF. CDR3 in DNA: TGTGCCATCATGGGTGAGACAGGGGGAACAGATACGCAGTATTTT.

This chain connects TRBV4-1 to TRBJ2-7, with D possibly TRBD1 on 6 matching bases. V dropped 1 base and J dropped 1 base, with 11 bases sitting between them. CDR1 MGHRA and CDR2 YSYEKL come from the germline V gene. This CDR3 has 15 residues. The CDR3 DNA sequence: TGCGCCAGCAGCCAAGTCGGCAGGGGTTCCTACGAGCAGTACTTC. Protein: CASSQVGRGSYEQYF.

This chain joins TRBV18 and TRBJ2-7, with 8 bases identical to TRBD2. After removal of 6 bases from V and 2 bases from J, the junction contained 12 bases not matched to a gene. CDR3 length: 16 residues. CDR1 and CDR2 (germline): KGHSH, LQKENI. CDR3 sequence: CASSGRGEARTYEQYF. CDR3 in DNA: TGTGCCAGCTCCGGGAGGGGTGAGGCCCGCACCTACGAGCAGTACTTC.